What follows is one TCR beta chain and its context. Sample-barcoded 5' priming and a J-beta primer mix drove a second PCR of 7 to 11 cycles. Each sample provided no less than 2.5 million CDR3-containing paired-end reads. TCRdb processed the 5' RACE reads anew with MiXCR; each CDR3 protein has one entry. The sample contains some 710,000 distinct CDR3 sequences, 46% of which appear only once. The CDR3 is made up of 15 amino acids. V trimming: 7 bases; J trimming: 4 bases; junction bases outside the gene matches: 10. The germline gives CDR1 SQVTM, CDR2 ANQGSEA. This sample was included in a study of blood T cells in healthy people across ages.

The clonotype was recovered from an older man in good health. The chain uses TRBV29-1 and TRBJ2-1, with 10 positions matching TRBD2. Material for sequencing was blood. CDR3 sequence (DNA): TGCAGCGCCACCGAGCGGGAGGGCGTTTACAATGAGCAGTTCTTC. Translated: CSATEREGVYNEQFF.